Shown below are 20 T cell receptor beta chains from a single sample sequenced in a study of blood T cell repertoires in COVID-19. The data were produced by immunoSEQ multiplex PCR, yet TCRdb's version contains in-frame clones alone and is incomplete. The sample shows 250,000 to 300,000 clones, over 75% of them seen only once. Sequenced input: peripheral blood. The source is a woman in her seventies with COVID-19, enrolled during active disease.

J is TRBJ2-2 and V is TRBV9, with a tentative D call TRBD1 (6 bases). This CDR3 spans 15 amino acids. The V end was cut by 1 base, the J end by 3 bases, with 10 bases between. CDR1 is SGDLS and CDR2 is YYNGEE in the germline V gene. The CDR3 DNA reads as TGTGCCAGCAGCGTACAGGGGATGGACACCGGGGAGCTGTTTTTT. Amino acids: CASSVQGMDTGELFF.

The chain uses TRBV10-3 and TRBJ2-7, with 10 nucleotides matching TRBD1. Germline loops: CDR1 ENHRY, CDR2 SYGVKD. CDR3 size: 16 residues. V gave up 7 bases and J gave up 7 bases; unmatched junction bases: 16. CDR3 sequence (DNA): TGTGCCATCAATAAATCCGGGACAGGGGCTTTCGGGGAGCAGTACTTC. It codes for CAINKSGTGAFGEQYF.

The chain joins TRBV27 to TRBJ2-7; 10 positions match TRBD1. The CDR3 is made up of 14 amino acids. In germline, CDR1 is MNHEY, CDR2 SMNVEV (reference sequence). V lost 5 bases to trimming and J lost 6 bases; unmatched junction nucleotides: 7. In nucleotides, the CDR3 is TGTGCCAGCAGTCCCGGGACAGGGGATCGCGAGCAGTACTTC. It codes for CASSPGTGDREQYF.

The genes are TRBV19 and TRBJ1-2; 7 bases are a match to TRBD1. This CDR3 is built from 16 residues. The trim removed 7 bases at V and 0 bases at J, leaving 11 bases unmatched. Germline lookup yields CDR1 LNHDA and CDR2 SQIVND (reference sequence). CDR3 bases: TGTGCCAGTACTAATTGGGGGACAGTAACTAACTATGGCTACACCTTC. Its translation: CASTNWGTVTNYGYTF.

The chain is built from TRBV19 and TRBJ2-3; a possible D gene is TRBD2 (6 bases). The length of the CDR3 is 13 residues. Trimming took 7 bases from V and 0 from J, leaving 8 bases between them. In germline, CDR1 is LNHDA, CDR2 SQIVND (reference sequence). The CDR3 spells CASKLASTDTQYF. The CDR3 DNA is TGTGCCAGTAAACTAGCTAGCACAGATACGCAGTATTTT.

This clone was seen a single time. The chain has TRBV28 and TRBJ2-1, with 8 bases aligning to TRBD1. V trimming: 5 bases; J trimming: 8 bases; junction bases outside the gene matches: 11. CDR1 and CDR2 from the germline V gene are MDHEN and SYDVKM. CDR3 size: 15 residues. The CDR3 sequence is CASSPPVRGHDEQFF. The DNA of the CDR3 is TGTGCCAGCAGTCCCCCAGTCAGGGGGCACGATGAGCAGTTCTTC.

This rearrangement joins TRBV30 to TRBJ2-3, with 11 bases fitting TRBD2. Germline CDR1 GTSNPN, CDR2 SVGIG (reference sequence). V lost 0 bases and J lost 11; bases outside the gene matches: 1. The CDR3 runs to 12 residues. The CDR3 DNA is TGTGCCTGGAGTGTGACTAGCGGGATGCAGTATTTT. It is translated as CAWSVTSGMQYF.

The chain recombines TRBV7-9 with TRBJ1-3; D gene ambiguous. Trimming shortened V by 2 bases and J by 5 bases, and 22 bases separated the two germline ends. The CDR3 spans 18 residues. CDR1 is SEHNR, CDR2 FQNEAQ, per germline (reference sequence). For the CDR3, the DNA is TGTGCCAGCAGCTTAACCGGGAACCCAACTCTGGAAAGAAACACCATATATTTT. Amino acids: CASSLTGNPTLERNTIYF.

The rearrangement links TRBV5-1 to TRBJ2-1, with 7 bases aligning to TRBD1. Germline-derived CDR1 and CDR2 are SGHRS and YFSETQ. J lost 7 bases, V lost 9 bases, and 10 bases had no gene match. The CDR3 length is 13 residues. This CDR3 is CATRQGTRNEQFF. The CDR3 nucleotides read TGCGCCACCCGACAGGGAACTAGGAATGAGCAGTTCTTC.

The V call is TRBV11-2, the J call TRBJ2-7; 7 nucleotides match TRBD2. The CDR3 contains 13 residues. V dropped 2 bases and J dropped 6; count of bases not matched to a gene: 4. Germline V gives CDR1 SGHAT, CDR2 FQNNGV. The CDR3, as DNA: TGTGCCAGCAGCTTATTCAGGGAGGGCGAGCAGTACTTC. Translating gives CASSLFREGEQYF.

This clone has more than one count but fewer than ten. The CDR3 region is CSASQGRETQYF. The DNA of the CDR3 is TGCAGTGCTAGTCAGGGCCGAGAGACCCAGTACTTC. This chain connects TRBV20-1 to TRBJ2-5; TRBD1 might be the D (5 bases). The CDR3 has 12 residues. V shed 3 bases and J shed 4 bases, with 9 bases lying between them. The germline V gene has CDR1 DFQATT and CDR2 SNEGSKA (reference sequence).

This rearrangement joins TRBV5-4 to TRBJ2-7; D is uncertain. Trimming stripped 0 bases from V and 2 bases from J, with 9 bases between. The CDR3 extends over 14 amino acids. The germline V gene has CDR1 SGHNT and CDR2 YYREEE (reference sequence). The CDR3 DNA reads as TGTGCCAGCAGCTTGGGTCAGGCCACCTACGAGCAGTACTTC. Its translation is CASSLGQATYEQYF.

The CDR3 is CASSLLGGSTETQYF. CDR3 nucleotide sequence: TGTGCCAGCAGTTTATTGGGCGGGAGCACGGAGACCCAGTACTTC. The chain links TRBV27 to TRBJ2-5; TRBD2 agrees at 7 bases. The germline CDR1 and CDR2 sequences are MNHEY and SMNVEV (reference sequence). Trimming took 1 base from V and 5 from J; bases not matched to a gene: 7. The CDR3 has 15 residues.

This clone was detected once. This chain links TRBV6-4 with TRBJ2-3, with 9 bases fitting TRBD2. Germline-derived CDR1 and CDR2 are MRHNA and SNTAGT. The CDR3 spans 14 residues. The ends lost 4 bases at V and 4 bases at J; junction bases unmatched: 3. CDR3 residues: CASSGAGGSDTQYF. DNA for the CDR3: TGTGCCAGCAGTGGAGCGGGAGGTTCAGATACGCAGTATTTT.

The chain uses TRBV11-1 and TRBJ1-2, with D possibly matching TRBD1 (5 bases). The CDR3 has 13 amino acids. V was trimmed by 5 bases and J by 4 bases, leaving 11 bases between them. Germline lookup yields CDR1 SGHAT and CDR2 FQDESV (reference sequence). This CDR3 is CASSPTVLYGYTF. For the CDR3, the DNA is TGTGCCAGCAGCCCGACAGTACTCTATGGCTACACCTTC.

The V gene is TRBV29-1, the J gene TRBJ1-1, with 11 positions matching TRBD1. The ends lost 6 bases at V and 3 bases at J; junction bases unmatched: 3. CDR1 and CDR2 from the germline V gene are SQVTM and ANQGSEA. The CDR3 sequence is 13 residues long. The CDR3 region has the DNA TGCAGCGTGGACAGGGGGCTCGACACTGAAGCTTTCTTT. Translated, it gives CSVDRGLDTEAFF.

The chain employs TRBV7-2 and TRBJ1-1; 7 bases map to TRBD1. Germline assignment: CDR1 SGHTA and CDR2 FQGNSA. This CDR3 has 15 amino acids. The trim removed 1 base at V and 4 bases at J, leaving 6 bases unmatched. CDR3 coding DNA: TGTGCCAGCAGCTTAGTTGGTAGGACAGGCACTGAAGCTTTCTTT. It is translated as CASSLVGRTGTEAFF.

The V and J genes are TRBV6-6 and TRBJ1-5; 7 bases agree with TRBD1. There are 15 residues in the CDR3. In germline, CDR1 is MNHNY, CDR2 SVGAGI (reference sequence). The V gene end was trimmed by 6 bases and the J gene end by 0 bases; junction bases not matched to a gene: 5. CDR3 DNA sequence: TGTGCCAGCAGCCCCGGGACAGCTAGCAATCAGCCCCAGCATTTT. It translates to CASSPGTASNQPQHF.

The chain carries TRBV18 and TRBJ2-6, with a possible D match to TRBD1 (5 bases). With 0 bases removed from V and 4 bases from J, the gap between germline ends came to 13 bases. Germline V gene data show CDR1 as KGHSH and CDR2 as LQKENI. This CDR3 has 17 residues. The CDR3 nucleotides read TGTGCCAGCTCACCACCGTCAGGGCGCTCCGGGGCCAACGTCCTGACTTTC. This translates into CASSPPSGRSGANVLTF.

As regards this clone: Other DNA sequences from this sample encode an identical CDR3 as well. This chain connects TRBV9 to TRBJ2-3, with 13 bases matching TRBD2. The V segment lost 2 bases and the J segment 3 bases; nucleotides outside the gene matches: 0. This CDR3 spans 15 amino acids. Germline V gives CDR1 SGDLS, CDR2 YYNGEE. The CDR3 DNA reads as TGTGCCAGCAGCGTGGGACTAGCGGGAACAGATACGCAGTATTTT. Translating gives CASSVGLAGTDTQYF. Based on the CDR3 plus reference TRBV9 and TRBJ2-3, the full variable domain is DSGVTQTPKHLITATGQRVTLRCSPRSGDLSVYWYQQSLDQGLQFLIQYYNGEERAKGNILERFSAQQFPDLHSELNLSSLELGDSALYFCASSVGLAGTDTQYFGPGTRLTVL.